A single sample is the source of the 21 T cell receptor beta chains below, sequenced in a study of blood T cell repertoires in COVID-19. Assay used: immunoSEQ multiplex PCR; TCRdb lists only in-frame clones, some missing. This sample has roughly 330,000 clones, with around 90% found just once. Sequencing input: PBMCs or T cells enriched from blood (not recorded which). The receptors originated from a man in his thirties or forties who had recovered from COVID-19.

The chain joins TRBV7-9 to TRBJ2-1; 8 positions agree with TRBD1. CDR3 length equals 12 residues. Germline V gives CDR1 SEHNR, CDR2 FQNEAQ (reference sequence). Losses at the gene ends were 5 bases for V and 10 bases for J; bases not matched to a gene: 4. The CDR3 coding sequence is TGTGCCAGCAGCCCAGGGGGCGGGGAGCAGTTCTTC. Translated, it gives CASSPGGGEQFF. Filled out from reference TRBV7-9 and TRBJ2-1, the complete variable domain reads DTGVSQNPRHKITKRGQNVTFRCDPISEHNRLYWYRQTLGQGPEFLTYFQNEAQLEKSRLLSDRFSAERPKGSFSTLEIQRTEQGDSAMYLCASSPGGGEQFFGPGTRLTVL.

The chain is built from TRBV13 and TRBJ2-7; TRBD1 is a possible D gene (5 bases). The CDR3 sequence is 14 residues long. V was trimmed by 5 bases and J by 5 bases, leaving 16 bases between them. The V gene's germline CDR1 is PRHDT and CDR2 FYEKMQ (reference sequence). CDR3 coding DNA: TGTGCCAGCAGCCCCCGGACACTACGGCACGAGCAGTACTTC. Protein: CASSPRTLRHEQYF.

The chain is built from TRBV28 and TRBJ2-5; D perhaps matches TRBD1 (5 bases). The V and J ends lost 5 bases and 2 bases respectively, with 9 bases between them. The CDR3 runs to 13 residues. Germline V CDR1 and CDR2: MDHEN, SYDVKM. CDR3 in DNA: TGTGCCAGCAGTCTGACAGAACAAGAGACCCAGTACTTC. Protein: CASSLTEQETQYF. Using reference TRBV28 and TRBJ2-5 for the parts outside the CDR3, the full variable domain is DVKVTQSSRYLVKRTGEKVFLECVQDMDHENMFWYRQDPGLGLRLIYFSYDVKMKEKGDIPEGYSVSREKKERFSLILESASTNQTSMYLCASSLTEQETQYFGPGTRLLVL.

The chain is built from TRBV7-9 and TRBJ1-1; D might be TRBD1 (5 bases). Trimming stripped 5 bases from V and 7 bases from J, with 20 bases between. Germline values: CDR1 SEHNR, CDR2 FQNEAQ (reference sequence). CDR3 length: 15 residues. The CDR3 region is CASSLVTGEGVEAFF. CDR3 nucleotides: TGTGCCAGCAGCCTCGTCACGGGGGAGGGAGTTGAAGCTTTCTTT.

In DNA form, the CDR3 reads TGCGCCAGCAGCTTGTCTCAAGGGGGCCGGGAGACCCAGTACTTC. Protein: CASSLSQGGRETQYF. The J gene is TRBJ2-5, the V gene TRBV5-1; 7 positions agree with TRBD1. This CDR3 has 15 residues. V lost 1 base and J lost 5; bases outside the gene matches: 8. Germline V lookup: CDR1 SGHRS, CDR2 YFSETQ. The full variable domain, in which reference TRBV5-1 and TRBJ2-5 provide the parts outside the CDR3, is KAGVTQTPRYLIKTRGQQVTLSCSPISGHRSVSWYQQTPGQGLQFLFEYFSETQRNKGNFPGRFSGRQFSNSRSEMNVSTLELGDSALYLCASSLSQGGRETQYFGPGTRLLVL.

In this sample, this clone turned up once. The chain joins TRBV27 to TRBJ2-1, with D possibly TRBD1 on 6 matching bases. This CDR3 contains 14 residues. CDR1 and CDR2 from the germline V gene are MNHEY and SMNVEV (reference sequence). V was pared by 2 bases and J by 4 bases, with 9 bases between. The DNA for the CDR3 is TGTGCCAGCAGTTTAACAGGGTGGTACAATGAGCAGTTCTTC. Translating it yields CASSLTGWYNEQFF.

This clone was seen a handful of times. The chain combines TRBV4-2 with TRBJ1-3; D not resolved. The CDR3 runs to 15 residues. CDR1 is LGHNA, CDR2 YNFKEQ, per germline. V lost 0 bases, J lost 1 base, and 7 bases lay in between. The CDR3 here is CASSQEGRSGNTIYF. The CDR3 DNA reads TGTGCCAGCAGCCAAGAAGGGAGGTCTGGAAACACCATATATTTT.

The chain uses TRBV9 and TRBJ2-3, with 15 bases identical to TRBD2. V shed 3 bases and J 2 bases; nucleotides not matched to a gene: 7. The germline V gene has CDR1 SGDLS and CDR2 YYNGEE. CDR3 size: 18 residues. The chain's CDR3 is CASSAGTSGGLFTDTQYF. The DNA for the CDR3 is TGTGCCAGCAGCGCCGGGACTAGCGGGGGGCTCTTCACAGATACGCAGTATTTT.

The chain carries TRBV21-1 and TRBJ2-4; the table assigns TRBD2, which was not confirmed against the DNA. TRBV21-1 is a known pseudogene. The CDR3 covers 22 residues. CDR3 in DNA: TGTGCCAGCAGCAAAGACCTCTTTAGCGGGGGGGCCCGCCCGATAGCCAAAAACATTCAGTACTTC. This sequence encodes CASSKDLFSGGARPIAKNIQYF.

This chain uses TRBV9 with TRBJ1-2; 7 bases map to TRBD1. CDR1 and CDR2 from the germline V gene are SGDLS and YYNGEE. V shed 3 bases and J 5 bases; nucleotides not matched to a gene: 7. The CDR3 extends over 14 amino acids. CDR3 in amino acids: CASSATGAGYGYTF. The CDR3 bases are TGTGCCAGCAGCGCCACAGGGGCGGGGTATGGCTACACCTTC.

The J gene is TRBJ2-2, the V gene TRBV19, with a tentative D call TRBD2 (5 bases). In germline, CDR1 is LNHDA, CDR2 SQIVND (reference sequence). V was shortened by 0 bases and J by 5 bases, with 7 bases between the two germline ends. This CDR3 contains 14 residues. CDR3 nucleotides: TGTGCCAGTAGTATAGATAGGGAGACCGGGGAGCTGTTTTTT. It is translated as CASSIDRETGELFF.

The chain uses TRBV9 and TRBJ1-1; 7 bases agree with TRBD1. V trimming: 3 bases; J trimming: 2 bases; junction bases outside the gene matches: 4. The length of the CDR3 is 14 residues. The germline V gene has CDR1 SGDLS and CDR2 YYNGEE. CDR3 region: CASSETGVNTEAFF. In DNA, the CDR3 is TGTGCCAGCAGCGAAACAGGGGTAAACACTGAAGCTTTCTTT.

The V call is TRBV10-2, the J call TRBJ1-1; D is perhaps TRBD1 (5 bases). Trimming removed 0 bases from V and 4 bases from J, with 12 bases in between. Germline values: CDR1 WSHSY, CDR2 SAAADI. CDR3 length: 15 amino acids. The CDR3 spells CASSESGREVTEAFF. DNA for the CDR3: TGCGCCAGCAGTGAGTCGGGCAGGGAGGTCACTGAAGCTTTCTTT.

The rearrangement uses TRBV28 and TRBJ2-5; TRBD2 might be the D (7 bases). This CDR3 spans 14 amino acids. V lost 6 bases, J lost 0 bases, and 11 bases lay in between. Germline V gives CDR1 MDHEN, CDR2 SYDVKM. This chain's CDR3 is CASRGGAYQETQYF. The CDR3 DNA sequence: TGTGCCAGCAGGGGGGGGGCCTACCAAGAGACCCAGTACTTC.

The V and J genes are TRBV5-1 and TRBJ1-2; TRBD1 matches 7 bases. Germline V lookup: CDR1 SGHRS, CDR2 YFSETQ. After removal of 4 bases from V and 2 bases from J, the junction contained 2 bases not matched to a gene. CDR3 length: 13 residues. CDR3 sequence: CASSPGQNYGYTF. CDR3 bases: TGCGCCAGCAGCCCGGGACAGAACTATGGCTACACCTTC.

The V and J genes are TRBV5-6 and TRBJ1-2; no firm D call. Deletions cut 0 bases from V and 7 bases from J, with 7 bases between. Germline CDR1 and CDR2: SGHDT and YYEEEE. CDR3 length: 12 amino acids. CDR3 sequence reads: CASSLGAGGYTF. The CDR3, as DNA: TGTGCCAGCAGCTTGGGGGCCGGTGGCTACACCTTC.

The chain uses TRBV5-1 and TRBJ1-1; perhaps TRBD1 as D (6 bases). Per the germline V gene, CDR1 is SGHRS and CDR2 is YFSETQ. V was clipped by 4 bases and J by 1 base, with 11 bases between them. This CDR3 spans 14 amino acids. The CDR3 loop is CASSGLGQNTEAFF. The CDR3 nucleotides are TGCGCCAGCAGCGGATTGGGACAGAACACTGAAGCTTTCTTT.

The chain uses TRBV15 and TRBJ1-2; 9 bases agree with TRBD1. V was clipped by 3 bases and J by 1 base; unmatched bases: 6. Germline CDR1 LNHNV, CDR2 YYDKDF (reference sequence). This CDR3 spans 16 amino acids. CDR3 in amino acids: CATSSSRTGVNYGYTF. The CDR3 bases are TGTGCCACCAGCAGTAGTAGGACAGGGGTTAACTATGGCTACACCTTC.

The J gene is TRBJ1-5, the V gene TRBV28, with 7 nucleotides matching TRBD1. The CDR3 consists of 15 residues. Germline loops: CDR1 MDHEN, CDR2 SYDVKM. The V segment lost 7 bases and the J segment 7 bases; nucleotides outside the gene matches: 13. The CDR3 sequence: CASTETYRGGQPQHF. CDR3 coding DNA: TGTGCCAGCACCGAGACCTACAGGGGAGGCCAGCCCCAGCATTTT.

The chain is built from TRBV3-1 (or the pseudogene TRBV3-2) and TRBJ1-2, with a possible D match to TRBD1 (6 bases). Germline assignment: CDR1 LGHDT and CDR2 YNNKEL (reference sequence). V gave up 4 bases and J gave up 2 bases, with 11 bases separating them. This CDR3 is built from 14 residues. CDR3 region: CASSPGHQNYGYTF. As DNA, the CDR3 is TGTGCCAGCAGCCCGGGACACCAGAACTATGGCTACACCTTC.

The J gene is TRBJ1-2, the V gene TRBV5-4, with TRBD1 identical over 10 bases. V gave up 3 bases and J gave up 6 bases; unmatched junction bases: 11. The CDR3 loop spans 16 amino acids. Germline CDR1 is SGHNT and CDR2 is YYREEE (reference sequence). Here the CDR3 DNA reads TGTGCCAGCAGCTCGGGACAGGGGTGGGACAAGGATGGCTACACCTTC. It yields the protein CASSSGQGWDKDGYTF.